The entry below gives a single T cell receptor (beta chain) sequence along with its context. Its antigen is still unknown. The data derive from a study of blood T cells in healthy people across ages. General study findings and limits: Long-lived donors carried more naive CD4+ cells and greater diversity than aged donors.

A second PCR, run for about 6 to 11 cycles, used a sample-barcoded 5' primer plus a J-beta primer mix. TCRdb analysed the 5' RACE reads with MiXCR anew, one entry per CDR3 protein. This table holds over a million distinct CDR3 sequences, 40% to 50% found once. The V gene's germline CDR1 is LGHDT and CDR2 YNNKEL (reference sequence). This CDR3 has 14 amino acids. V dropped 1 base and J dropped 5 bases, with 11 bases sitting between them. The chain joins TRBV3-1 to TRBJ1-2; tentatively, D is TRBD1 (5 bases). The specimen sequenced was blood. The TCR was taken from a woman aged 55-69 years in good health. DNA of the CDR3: TGTGCCAGCAGCCAAGGGGGGACGGTATATGGCTACACCTTC. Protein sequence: CASSQGGTVYGYTF.